A selection of T cell receptor beta chains follows, all from one sample in a study of blood T cell repertoires in COVID-19. The repertoire was sequenced with immunoSEQ multiplex PCR; TCRdb's copy has only in-frame clones and lacks some. The repertoire consists of approximately 210,000 clones, with approximately 82% occurring once and the leading ten covering approximately 15%. The specimen sequenced was PBMCs or T cells enriched from blood (not recorded which). These receptors were taken from a man aged 40-49 years who had recovered from COVID-19. CDR3s include the opening cysteine and the closing phenylalanine or tryptophan. Fields, in order: V gene, D gene, clone size, J gene, CDR3 protein, CDR3 DNA. The D gene is left open where the match is weak. Size is stated for part of the rows, as once, few or many counts, or as a class when the clone is expanded.

>TRBV7-2|TRBD2|-|TRBJ2-1
CASSRIAGSLPEQFF
TGTGCCAGCAGCAGAATAGCGGGGAGCCTCCCTGAGCAGTTCTTC
>TRBV9|-|-|TRBJ2-1
CASSLDRQAPYNEQFF
TGTGCCAGCAGCCTAGACAGACAGGCTCCCTACAATGAGCAGTTCTTC
>TRBV2|-|-|TRBJ1-1
CASSSGEAFF
TGTGCCAGCAGTAGCGGGGAAGCTTTCTTT
>TRBV2|-|-|TRBJ1-1
CASSYRWTEAFF
TGTGCCAGCAGTTACAGGTGGACTGAAGCTTTCTTT
>TRBV10-3|-|once|TRBJ1-6
CAISEEEDRRSRLHF
TGTGCCATCAGTGAGGAGGAGGACCGACGGTCGCGCCTCCACTTT
>TRBV2|-|-|TRBJ1-5
CASSEGDYSNQPQHF
TGTGCCAGCAGTGAGGGAGATTATAGCAATCAGCCCCAGCATTTT
>TRBV2|-|-|TRBJ2-3
CAKGQSTDTQYF
TGTGCCAAAGGACAAAGCACAGATACGCAGTATTTT
>TRBV5-5|-|-|TRBJ1-2
CASSLTGIGYTF
TGTGCCAGCAGCTTGACAGGGATAGGCTACACCTTC
>TRBV7-2|-|-|TRBJ2-2
CASRTQGNTGELFF
TGTGCCAGCAGGACCCAGGGGAACACCGGGGAGCTGTTTTTT
>TRBV4-1|TRBD1|-|TRBJ1-1
CASSQGSQGYTEAFF
TGCGCCAGCAGCCAAGGGTCACAGGGGTACACTGAAGCTTTCTTT
>TRBV9|TRBD1|-|TRBJ1-2
CASSVGQGLYGYTF
TGTGCCAGCAGCGTAGGACAGGGACTCTATGGCTACACCTTC
>TRBV29-1|-|-|TRBJ2-2
CSVGGPNTGELFF
TGCAGCGTTGGCGGGCCGAACACCGGGGAGCTGTTTTTT
>TRBV18|-|-|TRBJ2-1
CASSPSGDEQFF
TGTGCCAGCTCACCATCGGGGGATGAGCAGTTCTTC
>TRBV18|-|-|TRBJ2-1
CASSPTSSSYNEQFF
TGTGCCAGCTCCCCCACGTCCAGTTCCTACAATGAGCAGTTCTTC
>TRBV15|TRBD2|-|TRBJ2-1
CATSSIMVAGGFFNEQFF
TGTGCCACCAGCTCAATAATGGTAGCGGGAGGGTTCTTCAATGAGCAGTTCTTC
>TRBV5-7|TRBD1|-|TRBJ2-2
CASSRGTGGLYTGELFF
TGTGCCAGCAGCCGAGGGACAGGGGGCCTTTACACCGGGGAGCTGTTTTTT
>TRBV4-2|TRBD2|-|TRBJ2-3
CASSSRLAGDTQYF
TGTGCCAGCAGCTCCAGACTAGCGGGAGATACGCAGTATTTT
>TRBV28|TRBD1|-|TRBJ1-2
CASSHPGTGAYGYTF
TGTGCCAGCAGCCACCCCGGGACAGGGGCCTATGGCTACACCTTC
>TRBV13|-|-|TRBJ1-2
CASSTSGYGYTF
TGTGCCAGCAGCACCTCAGGGTATGGCTACACCTTC
>TRBV30|-|-|TRBJ1-2
CAWSVRGANYGYTF
TGTGCCTGGAGTGTACGGGGGGCCAACTATGGCTACACCTTC
>TRBV6-2/TRBV6-3|-|-|TRBJ2-3
CASSPTGGPRGDTQYF
TGTGCCAGCAGCCCTACCGGGGGGCCCAGGGGAGATACGCAGTATTTT
>TRBV7-9|-|-|TRBJ2-5
CASSLGYGRYQETQYF
TGTGCCAGCAGCTTAGGGTATGGGAGGTACCAAGAGACCCAGTACTTC
>TRBV7-9|-|-|TRBJ2-3
CASSPPGKGADTQYF
TGTGCCAGCAGCCCACCCGGGAAGGGCGCAGATACGCAGTATTTT
>TRBV7-2|-|-|TRBJ2-7
CASSLFARGFHEQYF
TGTGCCAGCAGCTTATTTGCCAGGGGATTCCACGAGCAGTACTTC
>TRBV5-1|TRBD1|-|TRBJ1-3
CASSSQGADGNTIYF
TGCGCCAGCAGCTCGCAGGGGGCGGATGGAAACACCATATATTTT
>TRBV10-3|-|-|TRBJ1-4
CASRQSDNEKLFF
TGTGCCTCGCGACAGTCTGATAATGAAAAACTGTTTTTT
>TRBV5-4|TRBD1|-|TRBJ1-6
CASSRTTGSNSPLHF
TGTGCCAGCAGTAGGACGACAGGGTCAAATTCACCCCTCCACTTT
>TRBV15|-|-|TRBJ1-4
CATSRDRQRDEKLFF
TGTGCCACCAGCAGAGATCGACAGCGAGATGAAAAACTGTTTTTT
>TRBV3-1/TRBV3-2|-|-|TRBJ2-1
CASTNRRPSSYNEQFF
TGTGCCAGCACCAATCGGCGGCCAAGCTCCTACAATGAGCAGTTCTTC
>TRBV7-8|TRBD1|-|TRBJ1-2
CASSSQGAAYGYTF
TGTGCCAGCAGCTCCCAGGGGGCAGCTTATGGCTACACCTTC
>TRBV5-4|TRBD2|-|TRBJ2-5
CASSSTSGAEKTQYF
TGTGCCAGCAGCTCGACTAGCGGGGCGGAAAAGACCCAGTACTTC
>TRBV6-5|TRBD1|-|TRBJ1-3
CASSYSRDRVNTIYF
TGTGCCAGCAGTTACTCGAGGGACAGAGTAAACACCATATATTTT
>TRBV28|TRBD2|-|TRBJ2-2
CASSFSGIGTGELFF
TGTGCCAGCAGTTTCAGCGGGATAGGCACCGGGGAGCTGTTTTTT
>TRBV28|TRBD2|-|TRBJ2-3
CASGPLGGVWDTQYF
TGTGCCAGCGGCCCCCTGGGAGGGGTTTGGGATACGCAGTATTTT
>TRBV6-5|TRBD1|-|TRBJ2-5
CASRRNDRGTETQYF
TGTGCCAGCAGACGAAACGACAGGGGAACAGAGACCCAGTACTTC
>TRBV6-2/TRBV6-3|-|few|TRBJ1-5
CASSYGGQPQHF
TGTGCCAGCAGTTATGGGGGGCAGCCCCAGCATTTT
>TRBV5-4|TRBD1|-|TRBJ1-3
CASSSGQVTGNTIYF
TGTGCCAGCAGCTCGGGACAGGTTACTGGAAACACCATATATTTT
>TRBV13|-|-|TRBJ2-7
CASRLTGSSYEQYF
TGTGCCAGCAGGCTCACGGGGTCCTCCTACGAGCAGTACTTC
>TRBV5-4|-|-|TRBJ2-3
CASSLGGAGADTQYF
TGTGCCAGCAGCTTGGGCGGCGCCGGGGCAGATACGCAGTATTTT
>TRBV30|-|-|TRBJ1-5
CAWRGSGRNNQPQHF
TGTGCCTGGAGAGGATCGGGGAGAAACAATCAGCCCCAGCATTTT
>TRBV6-4|TRBD2|once|TRBJ2-1
CASSDRGTSGQWHIRYNEQFF
TGTGCCAGCAGTGACAGGGGGACTAGCGGGCAATGGCACATCCGATACAATGAGCAGTTCTTC
>TRBV2|TRBD1|-|TRBJ1-2
CASRGQGGNYGYTF
TGTGCCAGCAGAGGACAGGGCGGAAACTATGGCTACACCTTC
>TRBV28|TRBD1|few|TRBJ1-3
CASLTGTNSGNTIYF
TGTGCCAGCCTGACAGGGACCAACTCTGGAAACACCATATATTTT